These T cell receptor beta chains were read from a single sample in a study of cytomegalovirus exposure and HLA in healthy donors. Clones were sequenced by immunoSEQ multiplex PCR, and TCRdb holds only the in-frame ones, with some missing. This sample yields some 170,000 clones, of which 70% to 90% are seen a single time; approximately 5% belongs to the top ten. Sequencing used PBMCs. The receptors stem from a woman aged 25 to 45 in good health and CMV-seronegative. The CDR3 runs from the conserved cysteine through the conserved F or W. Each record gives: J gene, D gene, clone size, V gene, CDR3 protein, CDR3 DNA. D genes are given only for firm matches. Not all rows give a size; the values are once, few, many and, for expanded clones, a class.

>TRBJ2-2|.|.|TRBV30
CAWTGGWTGELFF
TGTGCCTGGACCGGGGGTTGGACCGGGGAGCTGTTTTTT
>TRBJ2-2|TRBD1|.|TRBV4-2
CASSRITDRGAGELFF
TGTGCCAGCAGCCGGATTACGGACAGGGGCGCCGGGGAGCTGTTTTTT
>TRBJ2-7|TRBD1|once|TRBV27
CASSPGTGGYEQYF
TGTGCCAGCAGTCCAGGGACAGGGGGCTACGAGCAGTACTTC
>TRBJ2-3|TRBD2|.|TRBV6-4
CASRLTAGSTDTQYF
TGTGCCAGCAGACTTACAGCGGGGAGCACAGATACGCAGTATTTT
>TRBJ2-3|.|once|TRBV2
CASSYLTSSDTQYF
TGTGCCAGCAGTTATCTGACTAGTTCAGATACGCAGTATTTT
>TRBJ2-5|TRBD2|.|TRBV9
CASSVGWTSGSGETQYF
TGTGCCAGCAGCGTAGGTTGGACTAGCGGGAGTGGGGAGACCCAGTACTTC
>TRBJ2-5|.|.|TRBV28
CASIDRNGETQYF
TGTGCCAGCATCGATCGGAACGGGGAGACCCAGTACTTC
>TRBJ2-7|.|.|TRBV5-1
CASSPTGTYEQYF
TGCGCCAGCAGCCCGACAGGTACCTACGAGCAGTACTTC
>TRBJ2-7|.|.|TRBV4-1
CASSQGERYEQYF
TGCGCCAGCAGCCAAGGGGAAAGATACGAGCAGTACTTC
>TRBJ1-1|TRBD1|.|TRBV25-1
CASSLRDRPQEAFF
TGTGCCAGCAGTCTAAGGGACAGACCCCAAGAAGCTTTCTTT